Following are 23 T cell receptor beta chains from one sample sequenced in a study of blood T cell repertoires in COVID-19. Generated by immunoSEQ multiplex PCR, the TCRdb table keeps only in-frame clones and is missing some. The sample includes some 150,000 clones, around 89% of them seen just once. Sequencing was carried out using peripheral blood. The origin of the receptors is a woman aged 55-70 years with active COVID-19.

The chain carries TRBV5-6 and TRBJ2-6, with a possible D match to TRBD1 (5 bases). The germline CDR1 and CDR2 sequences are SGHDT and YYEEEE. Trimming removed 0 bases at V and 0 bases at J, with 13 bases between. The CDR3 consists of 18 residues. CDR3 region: CASSLAHDSLSGANVLTF. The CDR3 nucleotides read TGTGCCAGCAGCTTGGCCCACGACAGTCTCTCTGGGGCCAACGTCCTGACTTTC.

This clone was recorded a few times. The CDR3 loop is CASRLGGNTGELFF. Written as DNA, the CDR3 is TGCGCCAGCAGACTAGGGGGGAACACCGGGGAGCTGTTTTTT. The chain combines TRBV5-1 with TRBJ2-2; maybe TRBD1 (6 bases). There are 14 residues in the CDR3. The germline V and J ends were trimmed by 5 bases and 1 base, with 9 bases remaining between them. The germline CDR1 and CDR2 sequences are SGHRS and YFSETQ.

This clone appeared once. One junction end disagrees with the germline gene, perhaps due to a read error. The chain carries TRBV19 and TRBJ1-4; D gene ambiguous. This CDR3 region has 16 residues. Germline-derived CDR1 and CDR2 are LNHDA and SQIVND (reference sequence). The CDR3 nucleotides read TGTGCCAGTAGTATTGGCGGTCCCGATCCTAAGGAAAAACTGTTTTTT. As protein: CASSIGGPDPKEKLFF.

CDR3 residues: CASSQGLANYNEQFF. The DNA for the CDR3 is TGTGCCAGCAGCCAAGGACTAGCTAACTACAATGAGCAGTTCTTC. The J gene is TRBJ2-1, the V gene TRBV14, with 7 nucleotides matching TRBD2. The CDR3 runs 15 residues. Per germline, CDR1 SGHDN and CDR2 FVKESK. J was trimmed by 3 bases and V by 1 base; bases with no gene match: 3.

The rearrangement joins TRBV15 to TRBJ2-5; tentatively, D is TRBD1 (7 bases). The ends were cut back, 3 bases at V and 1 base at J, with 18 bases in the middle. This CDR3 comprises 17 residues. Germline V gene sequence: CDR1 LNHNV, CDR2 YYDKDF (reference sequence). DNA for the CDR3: TGTGCCACCAGCAGGCCCCCCGGCCAGGGGGGCCAAGAGACCCAGTACTTC. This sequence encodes CATSRPPGQGGQETQYF. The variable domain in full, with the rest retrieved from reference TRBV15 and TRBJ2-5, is DAMVIQNPRYQVTQFGKPVTLSCSQTLNHNVMYWYQQKSSQAPKLLFHYYDKDFNNEADTPDNFQSRRPNTSFCFLDIRSPGLGDTAMYLCATSRPPGQGGQETQYFGPGTRLLVL.

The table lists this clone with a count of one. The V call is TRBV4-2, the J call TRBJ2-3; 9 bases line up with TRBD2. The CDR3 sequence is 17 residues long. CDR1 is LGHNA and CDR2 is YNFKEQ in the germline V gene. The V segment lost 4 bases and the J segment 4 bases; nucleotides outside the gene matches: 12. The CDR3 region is CASSPRGSGSQPDTQYF. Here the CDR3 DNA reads TGTGCCAGCAGCCCCCGGGGTAGCGGGAGTCAGCCAGATACGCAGTATTTT.

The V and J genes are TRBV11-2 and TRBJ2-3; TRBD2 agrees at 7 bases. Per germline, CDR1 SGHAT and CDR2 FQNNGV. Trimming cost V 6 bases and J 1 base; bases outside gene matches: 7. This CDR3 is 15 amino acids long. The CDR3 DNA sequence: TGTGCCAGCAGTAGGCGGGGAGGGGGCACAGATACGCAGTATTTT. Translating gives CASSRRGGGTDTQYF.

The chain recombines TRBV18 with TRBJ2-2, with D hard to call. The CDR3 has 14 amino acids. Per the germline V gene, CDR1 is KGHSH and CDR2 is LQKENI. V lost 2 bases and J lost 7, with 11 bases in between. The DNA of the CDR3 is TGTGCCAGCTCACCAGGAATGGGCTTCGGGGAGCTGTTTTTT. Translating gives CASSPGMGFGELFF.

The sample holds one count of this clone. CDR3 in amino acids: CASSLGTPNRYEQYF. The CDR3 bases are TGTGCCAGCAGCCTGGGGACACCGAACCGCTACGAGCAGTACTTC. V usage is TRBV5-4 and J usage is TRBJ2-7, with D perhaps matching TRBD1 (6 bases). Germline values: CDR1 SGHNT, CDR2 YYREEE (reference sequence). This CDR3 has 15 residues. Trimming shortened V by 4 bases and J by 3 bases, and 17 bases separated the two germline ends.

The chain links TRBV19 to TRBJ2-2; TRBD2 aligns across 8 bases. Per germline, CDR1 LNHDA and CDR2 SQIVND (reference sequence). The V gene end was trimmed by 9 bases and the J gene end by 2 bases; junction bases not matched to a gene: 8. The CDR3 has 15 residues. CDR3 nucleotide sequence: TGTGCCAGCCATTCGGGGGGGACCAACACCGGGGAGCTGTTTTTT. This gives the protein CASHSGGTNTGELFF.

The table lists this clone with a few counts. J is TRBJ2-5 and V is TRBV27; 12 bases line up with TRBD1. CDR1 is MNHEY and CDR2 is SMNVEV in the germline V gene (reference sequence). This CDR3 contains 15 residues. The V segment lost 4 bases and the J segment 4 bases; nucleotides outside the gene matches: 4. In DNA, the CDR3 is TGTGCCAGCAGTTCCGGGACAGGGGGCGCAGAGACCCAGTACTTC. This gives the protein CASSSGTGGAETQYF.

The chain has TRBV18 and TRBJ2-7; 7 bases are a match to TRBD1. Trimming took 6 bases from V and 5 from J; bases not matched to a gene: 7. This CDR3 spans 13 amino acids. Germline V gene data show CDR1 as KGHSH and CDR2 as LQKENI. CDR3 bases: TGTGCCAGCTCTCGACAGGGACCCAACGAGCAGTACTTC. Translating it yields CASSRQGPNEQYF.

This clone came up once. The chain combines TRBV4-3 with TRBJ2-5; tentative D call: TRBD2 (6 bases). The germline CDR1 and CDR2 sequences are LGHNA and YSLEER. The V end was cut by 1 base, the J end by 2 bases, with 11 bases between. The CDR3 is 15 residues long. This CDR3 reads CASSQAFGGQETQYF. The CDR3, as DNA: TGCGCCAGCAGCCAAGCCTTCGGGGGACAAGAGACCCAGTACTTC.

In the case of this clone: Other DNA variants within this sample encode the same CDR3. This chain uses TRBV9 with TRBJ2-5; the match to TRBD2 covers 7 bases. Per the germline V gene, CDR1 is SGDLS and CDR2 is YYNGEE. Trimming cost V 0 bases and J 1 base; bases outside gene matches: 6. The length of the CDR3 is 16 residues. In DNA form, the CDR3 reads TGTGCCAGCAGCGTAGGAGTAGCGGGCCTCCAAGAGACCCAGTACTTC. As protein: CASSVGVAGLQETQYF. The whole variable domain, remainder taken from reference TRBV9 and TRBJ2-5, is DSGVTQTPKHLITATGQRVTLRCSPRSGDLSVYWYQQSLDQGLQFLIQYYNGEERAKGNILERFSAQQFPDLHSELNLSSLELGDSALYFCASSVGVAGLQETQYFGPGTRLLVL.

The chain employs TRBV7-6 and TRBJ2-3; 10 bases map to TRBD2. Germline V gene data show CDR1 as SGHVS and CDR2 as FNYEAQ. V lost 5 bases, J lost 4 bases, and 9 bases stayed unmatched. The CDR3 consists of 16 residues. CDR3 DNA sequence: TGTGCCAGCAGCCCCCCAGCGGGAGGGGTCCCAGATACGCAGTATTTT. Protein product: CASSPPAGGVPDTQYF.

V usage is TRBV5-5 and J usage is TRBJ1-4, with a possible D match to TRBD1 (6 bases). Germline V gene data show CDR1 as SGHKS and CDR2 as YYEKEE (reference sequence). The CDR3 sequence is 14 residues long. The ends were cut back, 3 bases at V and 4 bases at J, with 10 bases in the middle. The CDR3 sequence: CASSSPGVNEKLFF. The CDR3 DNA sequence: TGTGCCAGCAGCTCCCCAGGGGTTAATGAAAAACTGTTTTTT.

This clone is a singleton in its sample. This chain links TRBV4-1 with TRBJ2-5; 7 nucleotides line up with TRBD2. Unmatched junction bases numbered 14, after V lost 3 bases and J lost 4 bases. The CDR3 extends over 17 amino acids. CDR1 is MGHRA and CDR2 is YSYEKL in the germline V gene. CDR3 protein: CASSQGRGGSQGETQYF. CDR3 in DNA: TGCGCCAGCAGCCAGGGGCGGGGCGGGAGTCAGGGAGAGACCCAGTACTTC.

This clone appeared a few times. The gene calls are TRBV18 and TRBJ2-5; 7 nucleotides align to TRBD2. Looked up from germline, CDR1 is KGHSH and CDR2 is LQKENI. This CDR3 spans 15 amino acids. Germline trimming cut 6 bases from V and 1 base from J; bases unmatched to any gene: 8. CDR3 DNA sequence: TGTGCCAGCTCCCGGGACTATGGATCCCAAGAGACCCAGTACTTC. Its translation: CASSRDYGSQETQYF.

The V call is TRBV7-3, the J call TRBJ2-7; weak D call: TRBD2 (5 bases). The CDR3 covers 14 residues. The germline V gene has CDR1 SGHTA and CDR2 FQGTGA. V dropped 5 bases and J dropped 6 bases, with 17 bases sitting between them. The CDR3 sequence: CASSPGTGSGEQYF. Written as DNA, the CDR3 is TGTGCCAGCAGCCCCGGCACGGGGTCGGGCGAGCAGTACTTC. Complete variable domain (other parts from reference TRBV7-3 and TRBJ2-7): GAGVSQTPSNKVTEKGKYVELRCDPISGHTALYWYRQSLGQGPEFLIYFQGTGAADDSGLPNDRFFAVRPEGSVSTLKIQRTERGDSAVYLCASSPGTGSGEQYFGPGTRLTVT.

In DNA form, the CDR3 reads TGTGCCAGCAGCAAAAACAGGGGGCATGCGAATGGGGCCAACGTCCTGACTTTC. It yields the protein CASSKNRGHANGANVLTF. The V gene is TRBV5-4, the J gene TRBJ2-6; 9 bases are shared with TRBD1. Trimming cost V 4 bases and J 3 bases; bases outside gene matches: 11. CDR3 length equals 18 residues. Germline V CDR1 and CDR2: SGHNT, YYREEE (reference sequence).

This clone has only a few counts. CDR3 nucleotide sequence: TGTGCCAGCACTGCGACACTCAACACCGGGGAGCTGTTTTTT. Residues: CASTATLNTGELFF. This chain links TRBV11-2 with TRBJ2-2, with D hard to call. The CDR3 has 14 amino acids. Germline V lookup: CDR1 SGHAT, CDR2 FQNNGV. Trimming left V 7 bases short and J 2 bases short, with 11 bases between.

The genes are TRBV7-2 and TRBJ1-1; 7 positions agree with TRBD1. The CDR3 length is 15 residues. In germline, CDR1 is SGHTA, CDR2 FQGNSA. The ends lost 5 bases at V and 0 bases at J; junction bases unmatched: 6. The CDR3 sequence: CASSPLTGVNTEAFF. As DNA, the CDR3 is TGTGCCAGCAGCCCATTAACAGGGGTGAACACTGAAGCTTTCTTT.

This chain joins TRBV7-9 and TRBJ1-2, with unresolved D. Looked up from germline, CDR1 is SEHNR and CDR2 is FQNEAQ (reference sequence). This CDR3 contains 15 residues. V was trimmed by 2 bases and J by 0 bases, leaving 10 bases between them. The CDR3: CASSLFANTNYGYTF. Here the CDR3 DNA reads TGTGCCAGCAGCTTATTCGCGAATACTAACTATGGCTACACCTTC.